The next 23 T cell receptor beta chains were all read from a single sample in a study of CD8 T cells in Susac syndrome. An input of about 0.45 to 1 ug of RNA was subjected to reverse transcription using random hexamers. TCRdb re-derived calls from the immunoSEQ multiplex PCR reads in MiXCR, one entry per CDR3 protein. The sample includes roughly 130,000 distinct CDR3 sequences, 95% to 96% of them seen just once. Source material: CD4+ T cells from PBMCs. The receptors come from a human donor with Susac syndrome.

V and J are TRBV6-2 or TRBV6-3 and TRBJ2-1; no firm D call. Trimming removed 2 bases from V and 6 bases from J, with 14 bases in between. The CDR3 sequence is 15 residues long. Germline V gives CDR1 MNHEY, CDR2 SVGEGT. For the CDR3, the DNA is TGTGCCAGCAGTTACCTAGACCCAACCGTCAATGAGCAGTTCTTC. Translation gives CASSYLDPTVNEQFF.

This clonotype appeared once. This chain uses TRBV29-1 with TRBJ2-6; the match to TRBD1 covers 7 bases. The J segment lost 4 bases and the V segment lost 6 bases, leaving 6 bases of the junction unmatched. This CDR3 contains 14 residues. From germline, CDR1 is SQVTM and CDR2 ANQGSEA. CDR3 region: CSVPTGTGANVLTF. CDR3 nucleotide sequence: TGCAGCGTCCCGACAGGGACAGGGGCCAACGTCCTGACTTTC.

The chain couples TRBV4-2 to TRBJ2-1; 13 nucleotides line up with TRBD2. Germline V gene data show CDR1 as LGHNA and CDR2 as YNFKEQ. V was pared by 6 bases and J by 9 bases, with 11 bases of the junction left unmatched. The CDR3 runs 16 residues. CDR3 region: CASSSRTSGSSGEQFF. CDR3 DNA: TGTGCCAGCAGTTCTAGGACTAGCGGGAGCTCGGGTGAGCAGTTCTTC.

V is TRBV12-5 and J is TRBJ2-1, with 12 nucleotides matching TRBD2. Trimming at V came to 0 bases and at J to 7 bases, leaving 13 bases not matched to a gene. This CDR3 has 19 residues. Germline lookup yields CDR1 LGHNT and CDR2 FRNRAP. Written as DNA, the CDR3 is TGTGCTAGTGGTTTGGTACCTAGCGGGAGGGCCCACTTCAGAAATGAGCAGTTCTTC. Its translation is CASGLVPSGRAHFRNEQFF.

The chain combines TRBV6-6 with TRBJ2-5, with D uncertain. The CDR3 is made up of 14 amino acids. Germline CDR1 reads MNHNY; CDR2 reads SVGAGI (reference sequence). Trimming shortened V by 4 bases and J by 1 base, and 10 bases separated the two germline ends. The CDR3 nucleotides are TGTGCCAGCAGTTTCGGTCTGGGCCAAGAGACCCAGTACTTC. This encodes CASSFGLGQETQYF.

CDR3 DNA: TGTGCCAGCAGCTTAATGGGACAGGGGCAAGATACGCAGTATTTT. This encodes CASSLMGQGQDTQYF. The rearrangement uses TRBV7-3 and TRBJ2-3; 10 bases map to TRBD1. The CDR3 totals 15 residues. After removal of 1 base from V and 5 bases from J, the junction contained 3 bases not matched to a gene. Germline V lookup: CDR1 SGHTA, CDR2 FQGTGA.

The chain carries TRBV7-2 and TRBJ2-7; D may be TRBD2 (5 bases). The CDR3 has 13 amino acids. V dropped 1 base and J dropped 7 bases, with 11 bases sitting between them. Germline V gene data show CDR1 as SGHTA and CDR2 as FQGNSA. Here the CDR3 reads CASSLGGDSEQYF. The CDR3 nucleotides are TGTGCCAGCAGCTTAGGGGGAGATAGTGAGCAGTACTTC.

The chain has TRBV18 and TRBJ2-3; no clear D. Germline CDR1 reads KGHSH; CDR2 reads LQKENI. This CDR3 spans 13 amino acids. V was clipped by 7 bases and J by 0 bases, with 8 bases between them. For the CDR3, the DNA is TGTGCCAGCTTAGTCGGGAGCACAGATACGCAGTATTTT. Translation: CASLVGSTDTQYF.

This rearrangement joins TRBV6-5 to TRBJ2-1, with D maybe TRBD2 (6 bases). The CDR3 totals 13 residues. Germline V gives CDR1 MNHEY, CDR2 SVGAGI. With 0 bases removed from V and 9 bases from J, the gap between germline ends came to 9 bases. CDR3 region: CASSYSPGSEQFF. The CDR3 DNA reads TGTGCCAGCAGTTACTCCCCCGGGAGTGAGCAGTTCTTC.

This CDR3 is CASSQEVTGGNGYTF. The CDR3 coding sequence is TGTGCCAGCAGCCAAGAGGTGACAGGGGGCAATGGCTACACCTTC. The chain links TRBV4-2 to TRBJ1-2; 10 positions match TRBD1. Germline V gives CDR1 LGHNA, CDR2 YNFKEQ. The V segment lost 0 bases and the J segment 6 bases; nucleotides outside the gene matches: 4. This CDR3 has 15 amino acids.

The chain employs TRBV12-3 or TRBV12-4 and TRBJ2-2; 10 positions agree with TRBD2. J lost 5 bases, V lost 7 bases, and 4 bases had no gene match. This CDR3 is 14 amino acids long. CDR3 DNA sequence: TGTGCCAGCATACTGACTAGCGGGACCGGGGAGCTGTTTTTT. Residues: CASILTSGTGELFF.

The rearrangement uses TRBV29-1 and TRBJ2-7; the D call may be TRBD1 or TRBD2 (5 bases each). Trimming shortened V by 0 bases and J by 6 bases, and 12 bases separated the two germline ends. The germline V gene has CDR1 SQVTM and CDR2 ANQGSEA. The CDR3 is 13 residues long. CDR3 sequence: CSVEDRETLEQYF. CDR3 sequence (DNA): TGCAGCGTTGAAGACAGGGAGACCCTCGAGCAGTACTTC.

This chain links TRBV4-3 with TRBJ1-2; D possibly corresponds to TRBD1 (5 bases). Germline V lookup: CDR1 LGHNA, CDR2 YSLEER. The CDR3 contains 15 residues. The ends were cut back, 0 bases at V and 4 bases at J, with 12 bases in the middle. This CDR3 reads CASSQDLGRAYGYTF. For the CDR3, the DNA is TGCGCCAGCAGCCAAGATCTTGGCAGGGCCTATGGCTACACCTTC.

The chain couples TRBV29-1 to TRBJ2-5; D is unresolved. CDR1 is SQVTM, CDR2 ANQGSEA, per germline. V lost 4 bases and J 4 bases, leaving 10 bases between the germline ends. The CDR3 runs to 12 residues. In DNA form, the CDR3 reads TGCAGCGTTGTTTTGCTGCCAGAGACCCAGTACTTC. Translated, it gives CSVVLLPETQYF.

The V call is TRBV11-2, the J call TRBJ2-7, with D possibly TRBD2 on 7 matching bases. The germline CDR1 and CDR2 sequences are SGHAT and FQNNGV. The ends were cut back, 7 bases at V and 4 bases at J, with 14 bases in the middle. This CDR3 has 13 residues. The CDR3 region is CASTKGGTYEQYF. In DNA form, the CDR3 reads TGTGCCAGCACCAAGGGGGGGACGTACGAGCAGTACTTC.

The chain uses TRBV7-2 and TRBJ2-7; D might be TRBD2 (5 bases). The length of the CDR3 is 14 residues. Trimming took 4 bases from V and 0 from J, leaving 10 bases between them. Looked up from germline, CDR1 is SGHTA and CDR2 is FQGNSA. CDR3 in amino acids: CASSWETHSYEQYF. The CDR3 DNA is TGTGCCAGCAGCTGGGAGACCCACTCCTACGAGCAGTACTTC.

The chain uses TRBV4-1 and TRBJ2-1; D possibly corresponds to TRBD1 (5 bases). This CDR3 has 15 residues. The V and J ends lost 7 bases and 5 bases respectively, with 18 bases between them. Germline lookup yields CDR1 MGHRA and CDR2 YSYEKL. CDR3 nucleotide sequence: TGCGCCAGCACCCCAGGGATTTTAGGCGACAATGAGCAGTTCTTC. Amino acid sequence: CASTPGILGDNEQFF.

The chain recombines TRBV20-1 with TRBJ2-6, with no clear D. V gave up 5 bases and J gave up 4 bases, with 9 bases separating them. The CDR3 consists of 13 residues. In germline, CDR1 is DFQATT, CDR2 SNEGSKA (reference sequence). The CDR3 DNA is TGCAGTGCTTCGATAAAAGGGGCCAACGTCCTGACTTTC. Its protein product is CSASIKGANVLTF.

This sequence joins TRBV20-1 and TRBJ2-1; TRBD2 aligns across 11 bases. Germline V gene data show CDR1 as DFQATT and CDR2 as SNEGSKA (reference sequence). This CDR3 has 17 amino acids. V dropped 1 base and J dropped 4; count of bases not matched to a gene: 9. CDR3 bases: TGCAGTGCTAGAGTAGCCGGGACTAGCGGTCCTTACAATGAGCAGTTCTTC. Its translation: CSARVAGTSGPYNEQFF.

V usage is TRBV11-2 and J usage is TRBJ2-3, with 7 positions matching TRBD2. Germline CDR1 SGHAT, CDR2 FQNNGV. This CDR3 is 15 amino acids long. The junction had 2 bases not matched to a gene; V was cut back by 1 base and J by 1 base. The CDR3 reads CASSLGAGGTDTQYF. For the CDR3, the DNA is TGTGCCAGCAGCTTAGGGGCGGGAGGCACAGATACGCAGTATTTT.

The rearrangement links TRBV29-1 to TRBJ2-3; D unresolved. CDR3 length: 12 residues. Looked up from germline, CDR1 is SQVTM and CDR2 is ANQGSEA. V lost 4 bases and J 6 bases, leaving 11 bases between the germline ends. CDR3 sequence (DNA): TGCAGCGTTGCCGAGAAGAGGGATACGCAGTATTTT. Translating gives CSVAEKRDTQYF.

This chain links TRBV29-1 with TRBJ2-1, with 7 positions matching TRBD2. Germline V gene lookup returns CDR1 SQVTM and CDR2 ANQGSEA. The J segment lost 9 bases and the V segment lost 6 bases, leaving 11 bases of the junction unmatched. The CDR3 loop spans 13 amino acids. Written as DNA, the CDR3 is TGCAGCGTCCCAGGACTAGTTTTGACTGAGCAGTTCTTC. Translation: CSVPGLVLTEQFF.

The chain couples TRBV5-6 to TRBJ2-5, with D perhaps TRBD2 (5 bases). CDR1 is SGHDT and CDR2 is YYEEEE in the germline V gene. This CDR3 has 13 residues. The V and J ends lost 2 bases and 5 bases respectively, with 10 bases between them. DNA for the CDR3: TGTGCCAGCAGCTTTACCGGAGGCGAGACCCAGTACTTC. This encodes CASSFTGGETQYF.